The clone carrying this TCR beta chain appeared many times. The antigen is undetermined. The sample originates from a study of CD8+ T cells in alopecia areata. Study as a whole: Twice a day, 5 to 10 mg of oral tofacitinib was administered to treated patients.

The authors extracted RNA and reverse transcribed it into cDNA as the sequencing template. The data were produced by immunoSEQ multiplex PCR, yet TCRdb's version contains in-frame clones alone and is incomplete. The table includes about 180,000 clones, roughly half detected once. Deletions cut 1 base from V and 1 base from J, with 5 bases between. Germline-derived CDR1 and CDR2 are GTSNPN and SVGIG (reference sequence). This CDR3 is 14 amino acids long. The treatment: oral pan-JAK inhibitor, 5-10 mg twice daily. Findings and limits, study-wide: With one nonresponder, baseline CD8+ expansion's link to response remains uncertain.

Sequenced material: CD8+ T cells sorted from blood, taken around week 54, from a patient treated with tofacitinib. The V call is TRBV30, the J call TRBJ2-6; no firm D call. The clonotype comes from a human donor with alopecia areata. The CDR3 here is CAWSDGSGANVLTF. CDR3 DNA sequence: TGTGCCTGGAGTGATGGGTCTGGGGCCAACGTCCTGACTTTC.